This T cell receptor beta chain originates from a study of technical replicates of blood from several donors. Only in-frame clones appear in the TCRdb table, and some are missing; sequencing was by immunoSEQ multiplex PCR. The sample records just over 80,000 clones, around 96% being singletons. Sequenced sample: T cells isolated from PBMCs. The receptor comes from a human donor in good health.

The CDR3 spells CASSVGRSRNTEAFF. CDR3 nucleotide sequence: TGTGCCAGCAGCGTAGGGAGATCGAGGAACACTGAAGCTTTCTTT. The chain carries TRBV9 and TRBJ1-1; D gene ambiguous. V lost 0 bases, J lost 1 base, and 10 bases lay in between. Looked up from germline, CDR1 is SGDLS and CDR2 is YYNGEE. This CDR3 has 15 amino acids.